The 12 T cell receptor beta chains below were found in one sample sequenced in a study of blood T cell repertoires in COVID-19. Assay used: immunoSEQ multiplex PCR; TCRdb lists only in-frame clones, some missing. The sample has over 200,000 clones; around 81% are singletons. Specimen: PBMCs or T cells enriched from blood (not recorded which). The receptors stem from a woman aged 45-65 years with acute COVID-19.

The chain links TRBV7-2 to TRBJ2-4, with D possibly matching TRBD2 (6 bases). Germline loops: CDR1 SGHTA, CDR2 FQGNSA. Deletions cut 3 bases from V and 0 bases from J, with 9 bases between. This CDR3 is 15 amino acids long. The CDR3: CASSFGGIAKNIQYF. CDR3 bases: TGTGCCAGCAGCTTCGGCGGGATAGCCAAAAACATTCAGTACTTC.

This chain links TRBV3-1 (or the pseudogene TRBV3-2) with TRBJ2-6, with 8 positions matching TRBD2. Looked up from germline, CDR1 is LGHDT and CDR2 is YNNKEL (reference sequence). The V gene end was trimmed by 4 bases and the J gene end by 3 bases; junction bases not matched to a gene: 8. The CDR3 sequence is 17 residues long. CDR3 DNA sequence: TGTGCCAGCAGCCCCCTCGGGGGGGCACATGGGGCCAACGTCCTGACTTTC. Its protein is CASSPLGGAHGANVLTF.

The V gene is TRBV3-1 (or the pseudogene TRBV3-2), the J gene TRBJ2-7; D ambiguous. This CDR3 is 14 amino acids long. The V end lost 1 base, the J end lost 6 bases, and 13 bases lay between the germline ends. Looked up from germline, CDR1 is LGHDT and CDR2 is YNNKEL (reference sequence). The CDR3 protein is CASSQAGSSREQYF. CDR3 sequence (DNA): TGTGCCAGCAGCCAAGCCGGGTCCAGCCGCGAGCAGTACTTC.

The chain recombines TRBV11-2 with TRBJ2-2; unclear D gene. V shed 0 bases and J shed 4 bases, with 15 bases lying between them. The CDR3 runs to 17 residues. CDR1 SGHAT and CDR2 FQNNGV come from the germline V gene. The CDR3 loop reads CASSLDSTSVLTGELFF. CDR3 coding DNA: TGTGCCAGCAGCTTAGACTCTACGAGCGTCCTCACCGGGGAGCTGTTTTTT.

CDR3 nucleotides: TGTGCCAGCAGCTACCTAGCGGGGCCAGATACGCAGTATTTT. Residues: CASSYLAGPDTQYF. The rearrangement uses TRBV7-2 and TRBJ2-3; 9 nucleotides line up with TRBD2. Germline V gene lookup returns CDR1 SGHTA and CDR2 FQGNSA. CDR3 length equals 14 residues. V gave up 4 bases and J gave up 4 bases; unmatched junction bases: 3.

The chain carries TRBV7-9 and TRBJ2-2; 8 bases fit TRBD2. V dropped 6 bases and J dropped 3; count of bases not matched to a gene: 6. CDR1 and CDR2 from the germline V gene are SEHNR and FQNEAQ (reference sequence). The CDR3 consists of 15 residues. The DNA of the CDR3 is TGTGCCAGCAGTTCTAGCGGGCTTGACACCGGGGAGCTGTTTTTT. It translates to CASSSSGLDTGELFF.

This sequence joins TRBV9 and TRBJ1-6, with D possibly matching TRBD1 (6 bases). This CDR3 region has 14 residues. V was cut by 4 bases and J by 5 bases, with 10 bases left in between. Germline V gives CDR1 SGDLS, CDR2 YYNGEE. The CDR3 DNA reads TGTGCCAGCAGCTCTCGGACAGATAATTCACCCCTCCACTTT. Encoded protein: CASSSRTDNSPLHF.

This clone came up a few times. The chain has TRBV2 and TRBJ1-2, with 7 nucleotides matching TRBD1. The CDR3 consists of 15 residues. Trimming took 4 bases from V and 0 from J; bases not matched to a gene: 5. Germline V gene sequence: CDR1 SNHLY, CDR2 FYNNEI. The CDR3 DNA reads TGTGCCAGCAGTGCTCCCGGGACAGCTAACTATGGCTACACCTTC. As protein: CASSAPGTANYGYTF. Filled out from reference TRBV2 and TRBJ1-2, the complete variable domain reads EPEVTQTPSHQVTQMGQEVILRCVPISNHLYFYWYRQILGQKVEFLVSFYNNEISEKSEIFDDQFSVERPDGSNFTLKIRSTKLEDSAMYFCASSAPGTANYGYTFGSGTRLTVV.

The gene calls are TRBV4-1 and TRBJ1-3; unclear D gene. The CDR3 has 15 amino acids. Germline CDR1 and CDR2: MGHRA and YSYEKL. V was trimmed by 1 base and J by 2 bases, leaving 9 bases between them. In nucleotides, the CDR3 is TGCGCCAGCAGCCAAGCGGTTACTACTGGAAACACCATATATTTT. This gives the protein CASSQAVTTGNTIYF.

V usage is TRBV7-9 and J usage is TRBJ2-5; 7 nucleotides align to TRBD1. V shed 0 bases and J 5 bases; nucleotides not matched to a gene: 3. CDR1 is SEHNR and CDR2 is FQNEAQ in the germline V gene (reference sequence). The CDR3 is 14 amino acids. The CDR3 loop reads CASSLAGGGETQYF. The CDR3 nucleotides read TGTGCCAGCAGCTTAGCAGGGGGCGGCGAGACCCAGTACTTC.

The chain recombines TRBV10-2 with TRBJ2-4; 7 bases map to TRBD2. This CDR3 is built from 17 residues. The germline V gene has CDR1 WSHSY and CDR2 SAAADI. Trimming removed 6 bases from V and 3 bases from J; junction bases left unmatched: 14. CDR3 amino acids: CASSLVGGDLGKNIQYF. The CDR3 coding sequence is TGCGCCAGCAGCCTAGTGGGGGGGGATTTGGGCAAAAACATTCAGTACTTC.

The gene calls are TRBV7-8 and TRBJ1-6; D is ambiguous. Germline assignment: CDR1 SGHVS and CDR2 FQNEAQ. Trimming took off 6 bases at V and 10 bases at J, with 19 bases between the two ends. This CDR3 has 15 amino acids. The CDR3 DNA reads TGTGCCAGCAGTCTTATGGAGAGGGTGGAATCACCCCTCCACTTT. This translates into CASSLMERVESPLHF.